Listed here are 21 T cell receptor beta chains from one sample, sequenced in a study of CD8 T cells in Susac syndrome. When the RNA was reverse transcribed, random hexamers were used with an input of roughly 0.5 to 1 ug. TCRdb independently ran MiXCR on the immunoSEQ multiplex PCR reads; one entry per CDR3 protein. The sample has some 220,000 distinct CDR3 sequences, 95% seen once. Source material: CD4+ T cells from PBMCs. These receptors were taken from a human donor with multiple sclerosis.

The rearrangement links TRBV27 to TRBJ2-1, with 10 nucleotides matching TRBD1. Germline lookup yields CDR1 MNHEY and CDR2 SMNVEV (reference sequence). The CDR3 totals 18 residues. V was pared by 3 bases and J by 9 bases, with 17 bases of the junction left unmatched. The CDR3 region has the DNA TGTGCCAGCAGTTTGGTTTCCCCGGGACAGGGGTTTGGGAGTGAGCAGTTCTTC. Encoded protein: CASSLVSPGQGFGSEQFF.

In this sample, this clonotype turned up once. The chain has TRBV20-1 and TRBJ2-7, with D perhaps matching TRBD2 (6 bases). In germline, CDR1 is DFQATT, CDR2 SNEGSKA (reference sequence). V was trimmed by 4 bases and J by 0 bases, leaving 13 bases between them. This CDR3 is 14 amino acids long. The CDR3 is CSATQRLDSYEQYF. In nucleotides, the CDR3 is TGCAGTGCTACCCAAAGACTAGACTCCTACGAGCAGTACTTC.

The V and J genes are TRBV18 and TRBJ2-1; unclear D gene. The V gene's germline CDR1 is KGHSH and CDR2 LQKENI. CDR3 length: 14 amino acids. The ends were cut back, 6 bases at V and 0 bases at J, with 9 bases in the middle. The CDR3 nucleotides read TGTGCCAGCTCCCGGGCTTACTCCTACAATGAGCAGTTCTTC. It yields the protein CASSRAYSYNEQFF.

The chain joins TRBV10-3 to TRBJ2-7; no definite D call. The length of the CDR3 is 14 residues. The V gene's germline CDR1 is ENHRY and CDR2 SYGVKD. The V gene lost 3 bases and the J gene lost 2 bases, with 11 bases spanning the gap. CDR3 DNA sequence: TGTGCCATCAGTGAAAGGGCCCTACCCTACGAGCAGTACTTC. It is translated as CAISERALPYEQYF.

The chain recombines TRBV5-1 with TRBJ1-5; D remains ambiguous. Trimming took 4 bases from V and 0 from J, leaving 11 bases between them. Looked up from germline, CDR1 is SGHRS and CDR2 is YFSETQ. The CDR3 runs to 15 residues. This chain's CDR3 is CASSNGVDSNQPQHF. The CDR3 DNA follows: TGCGCCAGCAGCAACGGGGTGGATAGCAATCAGCCCCAGCATTTT.

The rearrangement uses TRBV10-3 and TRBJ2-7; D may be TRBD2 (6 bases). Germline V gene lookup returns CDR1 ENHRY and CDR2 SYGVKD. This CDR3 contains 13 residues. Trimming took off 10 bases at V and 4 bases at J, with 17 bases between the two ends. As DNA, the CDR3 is TGTGCCACGCAACGGGGCGCGGGATACGAGCAGTACTTC. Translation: CATQRGAGYEQYF.

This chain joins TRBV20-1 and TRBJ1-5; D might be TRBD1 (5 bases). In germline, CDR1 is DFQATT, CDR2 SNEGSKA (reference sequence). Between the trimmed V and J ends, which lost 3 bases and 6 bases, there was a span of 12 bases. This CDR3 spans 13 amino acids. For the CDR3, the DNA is TGCAGTGCTAGTGTCGGACAAAGTCAGCCCCAGCATTTT. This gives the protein CSASVGQSQPQHF.

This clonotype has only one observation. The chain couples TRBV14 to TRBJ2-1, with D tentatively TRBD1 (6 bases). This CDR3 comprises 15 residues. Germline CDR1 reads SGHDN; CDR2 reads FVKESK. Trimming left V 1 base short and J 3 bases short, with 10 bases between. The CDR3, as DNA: TGTGCCAGCAGCCAAGTTATAGGGGGCTACAATGAGCAGTTCTTC. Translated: CASSQVIGGYNEQFF.

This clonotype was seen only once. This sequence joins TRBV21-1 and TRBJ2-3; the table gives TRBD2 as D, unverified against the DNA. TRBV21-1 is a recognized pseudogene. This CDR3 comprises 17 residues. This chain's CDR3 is CASSKEAGGVGTDTQYF. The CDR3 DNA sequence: TGTGCCAGCAGCAAAGAAGCCGGAGGGGTGGGCACAGATACGCAGTATTTT.

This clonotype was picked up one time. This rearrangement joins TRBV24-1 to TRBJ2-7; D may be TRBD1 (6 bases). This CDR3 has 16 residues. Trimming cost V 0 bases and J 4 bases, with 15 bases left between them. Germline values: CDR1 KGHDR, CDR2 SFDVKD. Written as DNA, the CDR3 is TGTGCCACCAGTGATTTGACAGGGTTAGGGGTATACGAGCAGTACTTC. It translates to CATSDLTGLGVYEQYF.

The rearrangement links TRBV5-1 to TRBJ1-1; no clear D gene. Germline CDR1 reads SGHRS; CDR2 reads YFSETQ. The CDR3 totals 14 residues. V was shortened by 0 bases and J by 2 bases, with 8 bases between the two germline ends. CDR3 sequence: CASSLGSDNTEAFF. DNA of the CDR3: TGCGCCAGCAGCTTGGGGTCAGACAACACTGAAGCTTTCTTT.

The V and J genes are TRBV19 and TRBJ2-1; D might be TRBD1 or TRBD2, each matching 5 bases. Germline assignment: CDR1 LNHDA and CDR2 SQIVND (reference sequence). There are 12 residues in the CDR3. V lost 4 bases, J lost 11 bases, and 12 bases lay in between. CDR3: CASSTRELKQFF. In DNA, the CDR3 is TGTGCCAGTAGTACCAGGGAGCTAAAGCAGTTCTTC.

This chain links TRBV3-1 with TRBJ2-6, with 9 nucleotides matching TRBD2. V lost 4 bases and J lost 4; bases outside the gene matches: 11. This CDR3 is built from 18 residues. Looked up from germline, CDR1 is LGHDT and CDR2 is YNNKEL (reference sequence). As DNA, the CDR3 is TGTGCCAGCAGCCGCGGGAGGGACACTACTTTGGGGGCCAACGTCCTGACTTTC. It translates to CASSRGRDTTLGANVLTF.

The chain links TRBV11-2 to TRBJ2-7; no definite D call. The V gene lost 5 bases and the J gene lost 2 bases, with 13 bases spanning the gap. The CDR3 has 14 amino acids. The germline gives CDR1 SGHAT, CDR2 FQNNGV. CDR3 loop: CASSPKTPPYEQYF. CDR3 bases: TGTGCCAGCAGCCCCAAGACTCCGCCCTACGAGCAGTACTTC.

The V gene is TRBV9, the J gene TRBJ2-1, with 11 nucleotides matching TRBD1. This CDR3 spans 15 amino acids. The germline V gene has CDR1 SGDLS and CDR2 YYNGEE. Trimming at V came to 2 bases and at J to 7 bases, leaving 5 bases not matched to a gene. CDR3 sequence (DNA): TGTGCCAGCAGCGTCACGGGACAGGGGGTTAATGAGCAGTTCTTC. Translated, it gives CASSVTGQGVNEQFF.

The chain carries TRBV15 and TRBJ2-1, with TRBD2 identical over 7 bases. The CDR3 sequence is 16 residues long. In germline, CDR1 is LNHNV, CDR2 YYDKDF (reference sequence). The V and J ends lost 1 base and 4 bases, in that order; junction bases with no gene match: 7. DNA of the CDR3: TGTGCCACCAGCAGAGGGGAGGGAGGTGCGTACAATGAGCAGTTCTTC. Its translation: CATSRGEGGAYNEQFF.

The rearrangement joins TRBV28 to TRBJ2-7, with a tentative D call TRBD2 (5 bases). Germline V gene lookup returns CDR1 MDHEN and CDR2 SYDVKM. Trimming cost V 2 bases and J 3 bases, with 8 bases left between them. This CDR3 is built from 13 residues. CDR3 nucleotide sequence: TGTGCCAGCAGTTTACAAGCGGACTACGAGCAGTACTTC. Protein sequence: CASSLQADYEQYF.

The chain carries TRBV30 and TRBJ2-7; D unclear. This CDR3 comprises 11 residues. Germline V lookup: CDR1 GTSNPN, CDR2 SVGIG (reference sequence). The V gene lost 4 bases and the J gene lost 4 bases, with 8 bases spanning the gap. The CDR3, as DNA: TGTGCCTGGAAGTTCGGGTACGAGCAGTACTTC. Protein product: CAWKFGYEQYF.

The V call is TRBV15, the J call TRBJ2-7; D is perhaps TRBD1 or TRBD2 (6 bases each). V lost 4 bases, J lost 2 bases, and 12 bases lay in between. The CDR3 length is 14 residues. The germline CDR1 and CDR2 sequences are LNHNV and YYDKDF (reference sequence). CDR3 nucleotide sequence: TGTGCCACCAGCATAGAGGGGGGAGCCTACGAGCAGTACTTC. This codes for CATSIEGGAYEQYF.

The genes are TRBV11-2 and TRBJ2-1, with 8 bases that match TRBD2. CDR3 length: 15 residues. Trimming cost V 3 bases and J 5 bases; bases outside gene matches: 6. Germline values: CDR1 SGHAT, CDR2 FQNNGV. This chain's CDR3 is CASSLGTSTHNEQFF. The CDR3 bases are TGTGCCAGCAGCTTGGGGACTAGTACCCACAATGAGCAGTTCTTC.

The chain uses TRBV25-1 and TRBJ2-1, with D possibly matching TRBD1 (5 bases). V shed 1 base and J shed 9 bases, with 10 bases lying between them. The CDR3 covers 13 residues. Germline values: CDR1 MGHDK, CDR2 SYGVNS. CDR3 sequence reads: CASSESWGSEQFF. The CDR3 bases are TGTGCCAGCAGTGAATCCTGGGGCAGTGAGCAGTTCTTC. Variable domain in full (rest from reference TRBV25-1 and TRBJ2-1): EADIYQTPRYLVIGTGKKITLECSQTMGHDKMYWYQQDPGMELHLIHYSYGVNSTEKGDLSSESTVSRIRTEHFPLTLESARPSHTSQYLCASSESWGSEQFFGPGTRLTVL.